The rows below give T cell receptor beta chains drawn from one sample of a study of blood T cell repertoires in COVID-19. Sequenced by immunoSEQ multiplex PCR; TCRdb stores in-frame clones only, minus some. The sample consists of roughly 450,000 clones, less than 95% of them appearing once. What was sequenced was PBMCs or T cells enriched from blood (not recorded which). These TCRs come from a man aged 18 to 35 who had recovered from COVID-19. Each CDR3 is given with its conserved first and last residue.

CDR3aa: CASSPLVPRDRGRDSYGYTF; j_gene: TRBJ1-2; v_gene: TRBV3-1/TRBV3-2
CDR3aa: CASSLRRPTGSNQPQHF; j_gene: TRBJ1-5; v_gene: TRBV28
CDR3aa: CASSPTGGTQYF; j_gene: TRBJ2-3; v_gene: TRBV5-1
CDR3aa: CASSPYLAGGLHSTDTQYF; j_gene: TRBJ2-3; v_gene: TRBV7-7
CDR3aa: CASSIPGDGYTF; j_gene: TRBJ1-2; v_gene: TRBV12-3/TRBV12-4
CDR3aa: CASSQAGLTYEQYF; j_gene: TRBJ2-7; v_gene: TRBV4-2
CDR3aa: CSATGNTEAFF; j_gene: TRBJ1-1; v_gene: TRBV20-1
CDR3aa: CASSIAGQGNYGYTF; j_gene: TRBJ1-2; v_gene: TRBV19
CDR3aa: CASSQSIVQGGGNTEAFF; j_gene: TRBJ1-1; v_gene: TRBV16
CDR3aa: CASSQDPGGNYGYTF; j_gene: TRBJ1-2; v_gene: TRBV4-1
CDR3aa: CASILGGDSYNEQFF; j_gene: TRBJ2-1; v_gene: TRBV6-5
CDR3aa: CASSLGQGGEQFF; j_gene: TRBJ2-1; v_gene: TRBV5-1
CDR3aa: CASSPPRSENTEAFF; j_gene: TRBJ1-1; v_gene: TRBV7-8
CDR3aa: CASSLARANRGSSGYTF; j_gene: TRBJ1-2; v_gene: TRBV5-1
CDR3aa: CAWSRTGGVMGESSYEQYF; j_gene: TRBJ2-7; v_gene: TRBV30
CDR3aa: CASSSSTDTQYF; j_gene: TRBJ2-3; v_gene: TRBV5-4
CDR3aa: CASSGSGGDNEQFF; j_gene: TRBJ2-1; v_gene: TRBV5-1
CDR3aa: CASSILPTGTYEQYF; j_gene: TRBJ2-7; v_gene: TRBV19
CDR3aa: CAWRPRLAPSYEQYF; j_gene: TRBJ2-7; v_gene: TRBV30
CDR3aa: CAPRQGRNTIYF; j_gene: TRBJ1-3; v_gene: TRBV19
CDR3aa: CASSLYGYGALNTEAFF; j_gene: TRBJ1-1; v_gene: TRBV5-4
CDR3aa: CASSTSGGADEQYF; j_gene: TRBJ2-7; v_gene: TRBV6-2/TRBV6-3
CDR3aa: CASSLPPQEGVEGPEAFF; j_gene: TRBJ1-1; v_gene: TRBV7-2
CDR3aa: CASSLGQGKNEKLFF; j_gene: TRBJ1-4; v_gene: TRBV27
CDR3aa: CASSLTGGRGYTF; j_gene: TRBJ1-2; v_gene: TRBV27
CDR3aa: CASSLGGGAYNEQFF; j_gene: TRBJ2-1; v_gene: TRBV5-4
CDR3aa: CASSRTGQGIETQYF; j_gene: TRBJ2-5; v_gene: TRBV3-1/TRBV3-2
CDR3aa: CASSEGGQNTEAFF; j_gene: TRBJ1-1; v_gene: TRBV6-1
CDR3aa: CASSDTRGYTF; j_gene: TRBJ1-2; v_gene: TRBV30
CDR3aa: CASSSGQGYGYTF; j_gene: TRBJ1-2; v_gene: TRBV19
CDR3aa: CASSFALGGQPQHF; j_gene: TRBJ1-5; v_gene: TRBV27